Presented here are 30 T cell receptor beta chains from one specimen sequenced in a study of blood T cell repertoires in COVID-19. Assay used: immunoSEQ multiplex PCR; TCRdb lists only in-frame clones, some missing. The sample consists of approximately 34,000 clones, 80% to 90% of them appearing once. Input material: peripheral blood. The receptor source for this set is a human donor in a cohort sampled during active COVID-19.

The chain links TRBV9 to TRBJ1-1, with TRBD1 as a possible D gene (6 bases). In germline, CDR1 is SGDLS, CDR2 YYNGEE. V lost 1 base to trimming and J lost 4 bases, with 8 bases between them. This CDR3 region has 13 residues. For the CDR3, the DNA is TGTGCCAGCAGCGTACAAGGGGGCACTGAAGCTTTCTTT. Protein: CASSVQGGTEAFF. Supplemented by reference TRBV9 and TRBJ1-1, the full variable domain reads DSGVTQTPKHLITATGQRVTLRCSPRSGDLSVYWYQQSLDQGLQFLIQYYNGEERAKGNILERFSAQQFPDLHSELNLSSLELGDSALYFCASSVQGGTEAFFGQGTRLTVV.

V is TRBV6-6 and J is TRBJ1-4; D call uncertain. Germline V lookup: CDR1 MNHNY, CDR2 SVGAGI (reference sequence). V lost 6 bases and J lost 0, with 8 bases in between. This CDR3 is 14 amino acids long. The CDR3 loop is CASRLTTTNEKLFF. The CDR3 nucleotides read TGTGCCAGCAGGTTGACAACAACTAATGAAAAACTGTTTTTT.

The chain is built from TRBV7-2 and TRBJ1-6; the match to TRBD1 covers 7 bases. The CDR3 runs to 14 residues. The V and J ends lost 4 bases and 9 bases, in that order; junction bases with no gene match: 6. Germline V gives CDR1 SGHTA, CDR2 FQGNSA. CDR3 loop: CASSSLTGVSPLHF. CDR3 nucleotide sequence: TGTGCCAGCAGCTCCCTCACAGGGGTTTCACCCCTCCACTTT.

The V call is TRBV9, the J call TRBJ2-1; D is perhaps TRBD1 (5 bases). The germline V and J ends were trimmed by 0 bases and 0 bases, with 10 bases remaining between them. The germline CDR1 and CDR2 sequences are SGDLS and YYNGEE. There are 16 residues in the CDR3. The CDR3 is CASSVGSTVSYNEQFF. The CDR3 bases are TGTGCCAGCAGCGTAGGGTCGACAGTCTCCTACAATGAGCAGTTCTTC.

The chain combines TRBV14 with TRBJ1-3; weak D call: TRBD1 (6 bases). Germline V gene data show CDR1 as SGHDN and CDR2 as FVKESK. The V end was cut by 3 bases, the J end by 3 bases, with 9 bases between. This CDR3 has 14 amino acids. Here the CDR3 DNA reads TGTGCCAGCAGCCAGGGGACAAGTGGAAACACCATATATTTT. Its translation: CASSQGTSGNTIYF.

The chain uses TRBV9 and TRBJ2-3, with D perhaps matching TRBD1 (6 bases). CDR3 length: 16 residues. V shed 4 bases and J shed 0 bases, with 15 bases lying between them. Germline V gene lookup returns CDR1 SGDLS and CDR2 YYNGEE. Written as DNA, the CDR3 is TGTGCCAGCAGCCGGACAGCCCTCCTGAGCACAGATACGCAGTATTTT. This codes for CASSRTALLSTDTQYF.

The gene calls are TRBV6-1 and TRBJ1-5; no clear D gene. The V gene's germline CDR1 is MNHNS and CDR2 SASEGT. The CDR3 runs to 15 residues. V was trimmed by 3 bases and J by 1 base, leaving 10 bases between them. The CDR3: CASSDPLESNQPQHF. For the CDR3, the DNA is TGTGCCAGCAGTGATCCTCTTGAGAGCAATCAGCCCCAGCATTTT.

This clone was recorded only once. The chain has TRBV9 and TRBJ2-1; TRBD2 is a possible D gene (6 bases). V dropped 0 bases and J dropped 7 bases, with 14 bases sitting between them. The CDR3 is made up of 15 amino acids. In germline, CDR1 is SGDLS, CDR2 YYNGEE. The CDR3 region is CASSVDSWGENEQFF. CDR3 nucleotides: TGTGCCAGCAGCGTAGACAGCTGGGGGGAAAATGAGCAGTTCTTC. The variable domain in full, completed from reference TRBV9 and TRBJ2-1, reads DSGVTQTPKHLITATGQRVTLRCSPRSGDLSVYWYQQSLDQGLQFLIQYYNGEERAKGNILERFSAQQFPDLHSELNLSSLELGDSALYFCASSVDSWGENEQFFGPGTRLTVL.

This clone was observed once. The chain joins TRBV6-4 to TRBJ2-2; the match to TRBD2 covers 12 bases. The CDR3 loop spans 17 amino acids. The J segment lost 2 bases and the V segment lost 6 bases, leaving 7 bases of the junction unmatched. Germline V gene data show CDR1 as MRHNA and CDR2 as SNTAGT. The CDR3, as DNA: TGTGCCAGCAGCCAAGGACTAGCGGGACCTAACACCGGGGAGCTGTTTTTT. This translates into CASSQGLAGPNTGELFF.

This rearrangement joins TRBV5-8 to TRBJ2-1; possibly TRBD2 for D (5 bases). The ends were cut back, 4 bases at V and 0 bases at J, with 8 bases in the middle. CDR1 SGHTS and CDR2 YDEGEE come from the germline V gene. The length of the CDR3 is 14 residues. For the CDR3, the DNA is TGTGCCAGCAGCCTCACTAGCTCCTACAATGAGCAGTTCTTC. Protein: CASSLTSSYNEQFF. The variable domain in full, completed from reference TRBV5-8 and TRBJ2-1, reads EAGVTQSPTHLIKTRGQQATLRCSPISGHTSVYWYQQALGLGLQFLLWYDEGEERNRGNFPPRFSGRQFPNYSSELNVNALELEDSALYLCASSLTSSYNEQFFGPGTRLTVL.

The chain uses TRBV5-1 and TRBJ1-1; 7 bases are a match to TRBD1. J was trimmed by 5 bases and V by 2 bases; bases with no gene match: 9. The CDR3 has 15 amino acids. The germline gives CDR1 SGHRS, CDR2 YFSETQ. CDR3 sequence reads: CASSFQGEHRTEAFF. As DNA, the CDR3 is TGCGCCAGCAGCTTTCAGGGGGAACACCGTACTGAAGCTTTCTTT.

CDR3 nucleotides: TGCGCCAGCAGGGAGTCAGGGGGATACAATGAGCAGTTCTTC. This sequence encodes CASRESGGYNEQFF. This chain connects TRBV5-1 to TRBJ2-1; 7 bases are a match to TRBD1. The germline V gene has CDR1 SGHRS and CDR2 YFSETQ. With V trimmed by 5 bases and J by 4 bases, 6 bases remained unmatched. The CDR3 is made up of 14 amino acids.

The genes are TRBV6-6 and TRBJ1-2; 9 bases agree with TRBD1. This CDR3 has 14 amino acids. Germline loops: CDR1 MNHNY, CDR2 SVGAGI (reference sequence). V dropped 6 bases and J dropped 7; count of bases not matched to a gene: 9. CDR3 loop: CASSQNRGQGGYTF. CDR3 DNA: TGTGCCAGCAGCCAGAACAGGGGGCAGGGTGGCTACACCTTC.

The V gene is TRBV19, the J gene TRBJ1-1; no reliable D call. The CDR3 runs 16 residues. Trimming shortened V by 7 bases and J by 1 base, and 19 bases separated the two germline ends. Germline CDR1 LNHDA, CDR2 SQIVND (reference sequence). The CDR3 sequence is CASNTREREGNTEAFF. As DNA, the CDR3 is TGTGCCAGTAATACCCGGGAGAGAGAGGGGAACACTGAAGCTTTCTTT.

The rearrangement joins TRBV11-2 to TRBJ2-1, with TRBD2 matching over 7 bases. CDR1 is SGHAT and CDR2 is FQNNGV in the germline V gene. The CDR3 is 15 residues long. V trimming: 2 bases; J trimming: 8 bases; junction bases outside the gene matches: 9. In DNA, the CDR3 is TGTGCCAGCAGCTTAAGGGGCGGGAGATATGATGAGCAGTTCTTC. It codes for CASSLRGGRYDEQFF.

This clone has just a few counts. The chain recombines TRBV2 with TRBJ2-7; D might be TRBD2 (5 bases). Germline assignment: CDR1 SNHLY and CDR2 FYNNEI. This CDR3 contains 14 residues. Trimming took off 8 bases at V and 0 bases at J, with 14 bases between the two ends. The CDR3 here is CASCREESSYEQYF. DNA for the CDR3: TGTGCCAGCTGTCGGGAAGAGAGCTCCTACGAGCAGTACTTC. Supplemented by reference TRBV2 and TRBJ2-7, the full variable domain reads EPEVTQTPSHQVTQMGQEVILRCVPISNHLYFYWYRQILGQKVEFLVSFYNNEISEKSEIFDDQFSVERPDGSNFTLKIRSTKLEDSAMYFCASCREESSYEQYFGPGTRLTVT.

The chain joins TRBV19 to TRBJ2-7, with TRBD2 as a possible D gene (6 bases). Trimming stripped 6 bases from V and 4 bases from J, with 13 bases between. Germline CDR1 is LNHDA and CDR2 is SQIVND (reference sequence). This CDR3 region has 13 residues. CDR3 residues: CASSAGGGYEQYF. The CDR3 nucleotides are TGTGCCAGTAGCGCCGGAGGAGGGTACGAGCAGTACTTC.

This sequence joins TRBV6-5 and TRBJ1-4, with D hard to call. This CDR3 region has 15 residues. V was cut by 2 bases and J by 4 bases, with 11 bases left in between. The V gene's germline CDR1 is MNHEY and CDR2 SVGAGI. This chain's CDR3 is CASSYRVSYNEKLFF. The CDR3 bases are TGTGCCAGCAGTTACCGGGTCAGCTATAATGAAAAACTGTTTTTT.

This clone has a handful of counts. The chain uses TRBV28 and TRBJ2-2; TRBD2 matches 8 bases. The germline CDR1 and CDR2 sequences are MDHEN and SYDVKM. The CDR3 sequence is 16 residues long. After removal of 5 bases from V and 5 bases from J, the junction contained 10 bases not matched to a gene. This CDR3 is CASSLAGGAATGELFF. CDR3 sequence (DNA): TGTGCCAGCAGTCTAGCGGGCGGGGCCGCTACCGGGGAGCTGTTTTTT. Complete variable domain (other parts from reference TRBV28 and TRBJ2-2): DVKVTQSSRYLVKRTGEKVFLECVQDMDHENMFWYRQDPGLGLRLIYFSYDVKMKEKGDIPEGYSVSREKKERFSLILESASTNQTSMYLCASSLAGGAATGELFFGEGSRLTVL.

The V and J genes are TRBV11-2 and TRBJ2-7; D uncertain. The germline CDR1 and CDR2 sequences are SGHAT and FQNNGV. The CDR3 has 15 amino acids. V gave up 1 base and J gave up 3 bases, with 13 bases separating them. Written as DNA, the CDR3 is TGTGCCAGCAGCTTAGCGAAGAGCACTGGCTACGAGCAGTACTTC. It is translated as CASSLAKSTGYEQYF.

This clone was seen more than once but under ten times. The chain carries TRBV18 and TRBJ1-6; weak D call: TRBD1 (5 bases). The germline V gene encodes CDR1 KGHSH and CDR2 LQKENI. The CDR3 sequence is 15 residues long. V was pared by 5 bases and J by 7 bases, with 15 bases between. The chain's CDR3 is CASSIGVSKNSPLHF. As DNA, the CDR3 is TGTGCCAGCTCAATAGGGGTCTCGAAAAATTCACCCCTCCACTTT.

The CDR3 loop reads CASSLQGAGNTIYF. Written as DNA, the CDR3 is TGTGCCAGCAGTCTACAGGGGGCTGGAAACACCATATATTTT. This chain joins TRBV7-2 and TRBJ1-3; TRBD1 aligns across 8 bases. Trimming at V came to 6 bases and at J to 2 bases, leaving 3 bases not matched to a gene. Looked up from germline, CDR1 is SGHTA and CDR2 is FQGNSA. The CDR3 has 14 residues.

V and J are TRBV10-3 and TRBJ1-2; 9 bases map to TRBD1. The ends lost 2 bases at V and 7 bases at J; junction bases unmatched: 5. From germline, CDR1 is ENHRY and CDR2 SYGVKD. This CDR3 region has 14 residues. The CDR3 protein is CAISEGDRDSGYTF. The CDR3 nucleotides read TGTGCCATCAGTGAGGGGGACAGGGACTCTGGCTACACCTTC.

J is TRBJ1-5 and V is TRBV19, with a possible D match to TRBD1 (6 bases). CDR1 and CDR2 (germline): LNHDA, SQIVND (reference sequence). V was pared by 4 bases and J by 1 base, with 14 bases between. The CDR3 length is 16 residues. CDR3 nucleotide sequence: TGTGCCAGTAGTAGGGGGGGCTGGGGCAGCAATCAGCCCCAGCATTTT. Protein: CASSRGGWGSNQPQHF.

This clone was counted a single time. The chain carries TRBV30 and TRBJ2-2; no clear D. The V end lost 2 bases, the J end lost 6 bases, and 16 bases lay between the germline ends. The CDR3 has 15 residues. Germline-derived CDR1 and CDR2 are GTSNPN and SVGIG (reference sequence). For the CDR3, the DNA is TGTGCCTGGAGTAACGAGTTCCTCGGGTCCGGGGAGCTGTTTTTT. It translates to CAWSNEFLGSGELFF. Supplemented by reference TRBV30 and TRBJ2-2, the full variable domain reads SQTIHQWPATLVQPVGSPLSLECTVEGTSNPNLYWYRQAAGRGLQLLFYSVGIGQISSEVPQNLSASRPQDRQFILSSKKLLLSDSGFYLCAWSNEFLGSGELFFGEGSRLTVL.

This clone was recorded once. One end of the junction fails to match germline, which may point to a read error. The chain is built from TRBV6-5 and TRBJ2-7; 8 bases line up with TRBD1. CDR3 length: 15 residues. Germline V gene sequence: CDR1 MNHEY, CDR2 SVGAGI. The CDR3 is CASSDSGQATYEQYF. DNA for the CDR3: TGTGCCAGCAGTGACTCGGGACAGGCTACCTACGAGCAGTACTTC.

The genes are TRBV18 and TRBJ2-2, with D possibly matching TRBD1 (5 bases). The V gene's germline CDR1 is KGHSH and CDR2 LQKENI. This CDR3 comprises 11 residues. The V end lost 4 bases, the J end lost 11 bases, and 8 bases lay between the germline ends. The CDR3 reads CASSRRTELFF. Here the CDR3 DNA reads TGTGCCAGCTCACGCCGGACAGAGCTGTTTTTT.

The gene calls are TRBV28 and TRBJ2-7; D remains ambiguous. Trimming took 2 bases from V and 0 from J, leaving 5 bases between them. In germline, CDR1 is MDHEN, CDR2 SYDVKM. The CDR3 has 13 residues. CDR3 amino acids: CASSLGLSYEQYF. The CDR3 region has the DNA TGTGCCAGCAGTTTAGGCCTCTCCTACGAGCAGTACTTC. Together with reference TRBV28 and TRBJ2-7, the CDR3 gives the full variable domain: DVKVTQSSRYLVKRTGEKVFLECVQDMDHENMFWYRQDPGLGLRLIYFSYDVKMKEKGDIPEGYSVSREKKERFSLILESASTNQTSMYLCASSLGLSYEQYFGPGTRLTVT.

The J gene is TRBJ2-1, the V gene TRBV5-1, with 12 bases identical to TRBD2. Germline V gene data show CDR1 as SGHRS and CDR2 as YFSETQ. The J segment lost 5 bases and the V segment lost 2 bases, leaving 5 bases of the junction unmatched. This CDR3 comprises 16 residues. For the CDR3, the DNA is TGCGCCAGCAGCTTCTCTAGCGGGAGGGCCCACAATGAGCAGTTCTTC. Translating it yields CASSFSSGRAHNEQFF.

The V gene is TRBV2, the J gene TRBJ2-7, with D tentatively TRBD2 (5 bases). V lost 3 bases to trimming and J lost 6 bases, with 27 bases between them. Germline lookup yields CDR1 SNHLY and CDR2 FYNNEI. CDR3 length equals 18 residues. The CDR3 sequence: CASSDIRAERLKRGEQYF. In nucleotides, the CDR3 is TGTGCCAGCAGTGATATTAGAGCGGAAAGATTAAAACGCGGCGAGCAGTACTTC.